This record looks at one T cell receptor (beta chain) sequence and its context. A junction boundary mismatches the germline segment, possibly from a read error. In the PCR, 60 Vbeta and 13 Jbeta primers were used. Clones were sequenced by immunoSEQ multiplex PCR, and TCRdb holds only the in-frame ones, with some missing. The sample yields about 160,000 clones, roughly three quarters seen once. This sample was taken from a study of cytomegalovirus exposure and HLA in healthy donors. The CDR3 loop spans 13 amino acids. CDR1 and CDR2 (germline): GTSNPN, SVGIG (reference sequence). The chain is built from TRBV30 and TRBJ1-2, with D unresolved. The sequence was obtained from a man in his 60s in good health and CMV-seronegative. What was sequenced was PBMCs. CDR3 sequence reads: CARSVEALHGYTF. The CDR3, as DNA: TGTGCCCGGAGTGTAGAGGCTCTGCATGGCTACACCTTC. Together with reference TRBV30 and TRBJ1-2, the CDR3 gives the full variable domain: SQTIHQWPATLVQPVGSPLSLECTVEGTSNPNLYWYRQAAGRGLQLLFYSVGIGQISSEVPQNLSASRPQDRQFILSSKKLLLSDSGFYLCARSVEALHGYTFGSGTRLTVV.